Following are 28 T cell receptor beta chains from one sample sequenced in a study of T cells in Graves' hyperthyroidism and ophthalmopathy (dated by TCRdb to between 2018 and 2021). The method behind the library was multiplex PCR. Sequencing took place on an Illumina HiSeq 2000. The TCR beta CDR3 regions were amplified from the RNA transcripts. A first-round RT-PCR of the TCR CDR3 used the HTBI primer set with the Qiagen OneStep RT-PCR kit. TCRdb handled the public reads itself, with Q25 trimming in fastp and clone calling in MiXCR, and kept productive beta chains. All rows with the same CDR3 protein become a single entry with the most common DNA and genes. This sample holds approximately 630,000 distinct CDR3 sequences; under 20% were observed only once. 3.8% of the sample is taken by the ten largest. The sequenced sample consisted of blood. Source of these receptors: a woman in her 30s with Graves' hyperthyroidism.

This clonotype was detected many times. The CDR3 DNA sequence: TGTGCCAGCAGTACTCAGGGAGGCGCGTGGACAGATACGCAGTATTTT. The encoded protein is CASSTQGGAWTDTQYF. J is TRBJ2-3 and V is TRBV28; weak D call: TRBD2 (6 bases). Germline CDR1 and CDR2: MDHEN and SYDVKM. Trimming removed 5 bases from V and 3 bases from J, with 18 bases in between. This CDR3 is 16 amino acids long.

This clonotype was seen a single time. The V and J genes are TRBV11-2 and TRBJ2-6; 7 positions match TRBD1. This CDR3 spans 19 amino acids. The V gene's germline CDR1 is SGHAT and CDR2 FQNNGV. The V segment lost 0 bases and the J segment 0 bases; nucleotides outside the gene matches: 8. CDR3 sequence: CASSLDGRDRVSGANVLTF. The CDR3 region has the DNA TGTGCCAGCAGCTTAGATGGGCGTGACAGGGTCTCTGGGGCCAACGTCCTGACTTTC.

This clonotype appeared many times. V is TRBV12-3 or TRBV12-4 and J is TRBJ2-7; TRBD2 matches at 7 bases. V was clipped by 6 bases and J by 5 bases; unmatched bases: 7. The length of the CDR3 is 13 residues. CDR3 sequence (DNA): TGTGCCAGCAGCCGCACTAGCGCGGACGAGCAGTACTTC. Translating gives CASSRTSADEQYF.

This clonotype came up many times. The rearrangement joins TRBV30 to TRBJ1-1; D remains ambiguous. Trimming removed 3 bases at V and 1 base at J, with 9 bases between. The CDR3 is 13 residues long. From germline, CDR1 is GTSNPN and CDR2 SVGIG (reference sequence). Here the CDR3 reads CAWSAIGNTEAFF. CDR3 DNA: TGTGCCTGGAGCGCGATAGGGAACACTGAAGCTTTCTTT.

This clonotype was counted a few times. The rearrangement joins TRBV20-1 to TRBJ2-7; D might be TRBD2 (5 bases). This CDR3 has 13 residues. Germline V gene sequence: CDR1 DFQATT, CDR2 SNEGSKA (reference sequence). Trimming took 3 bases from V and 7 from J, leaving 16 bases between them. The CDR3 coding sequence is TGCAGTGCTAGGGGAGCTTTGTCGGAAGAGCAGTACTTC. It translates to CSARGALSEEQYF.

This chain uses TRBV11-2 with TRBJ2-5; 13 nucleotides match TRBD2. The CDR3 is 15 amino acids. Germline loops: CDR1 SGHAT, CDR2 FQNNGV. CDR3 region: CPSSSRTSGSETQYF. DNA for the CDR3: TGTCCTAGCAGCTCTAGGACTAGCGGGAGCGAGACCCAGTACTTC.

This clonotype was detected many times. The chain links TRBV7-9 to TRBJ2-3, with D hard to call. Trimming pared 3 bases from V and 3 bases from J, leaving 10 bases between. The V gene's germline CDR1 is SEHNR and CDR2 FQNEAQ (reference sequence). CDR3 length equals 14 residues. The chain's CDR3 is CASSFGQQTDTQYF. CDR3 sequence (DNA): TGTGCCAGCAGCTTTGGCCAACAAACAGATACGCAGTATTTT.

This clonotype has more than one count but fewer than ten. This chain joins TRBV28 and TRBJ2-7, with D tentatively TRBD2 (5 bases). Germline V lookup: CDR1 MDHEN, CDR2 SYDVKM. CDR3 length: 13 residues. Trimming pared 7 bases from V and 5 bases from J, leaving 15 bases between. The CDR3 loop reads CASIGYSADEQYF. The CDR3 DNA is TGTGCCAGCATTGGCTATTCAGCGGACGAGCAGTACTTC.

The chain couples TRBV4-1 to TRBJ2-7; 7 positions agree with TRBD2. In germline, CDR1 is MGHRA, CDR2 YSYEKL. Trimming took 2 bases from V and 1 from J; bases not matched to a gene: 11. The CDR3 extends over 17 amino acids. The CDR3 loop is CASSQPRRGRASYEQYF. CDR3 coding DNA: TGCGCCAGCAGCCAACCCAGGCGGGGGAGGGCGTCCTACGAGCAGTACTTC.

This clonotype has at least ten counts. V usage is TRBV28 and J usage is TRBJ2-7, with D perhaps matching TRBD2 (7 bases). V shed 8 bases and J shed 7 bases, with 15 bases lying between them. The germline V gene encodes CDR1 MDHEN and CDR2 SYDVKM. This CDR3 spans 12 amino acids. The CDR3 region has the DNA TGTGCCAGCCCCTCGGGGGGCGGGGAGCAGTACTTC. It yields the protein CASPSGGGEQYF.

Of note for this clonotype: A clone one base away is much larger, so this may be a read error. The chain couples TRBV6-2 or TRBV6-3 to TRBJ1-2, with D tentatively TRBD1 (5 bases). CDR1 MNHEY and CDR2 SVGEGT come from the germline V gene. Trimming pared 5 bases from V and 4 bases from J, leaving 20 bases between. This CDR3 region has 16 residues. The CDR3: CASSDPKGKPAYGYTF. The CDR3 nucleotides read TGTGCCAGCAGTGACCCGAAGGGGAAGCCTGCCTATGGCTACACCTTC.

In its sample, this clonotype was seen many times. The DNA for the CDR3 is TGTGCCAGTTCTCAAGGGGATTACAATGAGCAGTTCTTC. Translating gives CASSQGDYNEQFF. The chain has TRBV2 and TRBJ2-1; TRBD1 might be the D (5 bases). The CDR3 runs to 13 residues. Looked up from germline, CDR1 is SNHLY and CDR2 is FYNNEI. The V gene lost 9 bases and the J gene lost 4 bases, with 13 bases spanning the gap.

This sequence joins TRBV13 and TRBJ1-4; TRBD1 aligns across 8 bases. Unmatched junction bases numbered 6, after V lost 5 bases and J lost 4 bases. This CDR3 spans 15 amino acids. The germline V gene has CDR1 PRHDT and CDR2 FYEKMQ (reference sequence). The CDR3 bases are TGTGCCAGCAGCCTCGGACAGGGCTATAATGAAAAACTGTTTTTT. It encodes CASSLGQGYNEKLFF. Full variable domain (rest looked up from reference TRBV13 and TRBJ1-4): AAGVIQSPRHLIKEKRETATLKCYPIPRHDTVYWYQQGPGQDPQFLISFYEKMQSDKGSIPDRFSAQQFSDYHSELNMSSLELGDSALYFCASSLGQGYNEKLFFGSGTQLSVL.

The table lists this clonotype with many counts. The chain joins TRBV5-1 to TRBJ2-7; 10 positions match TRBD1. Germline V gene sequence: CDR1 SGHRS, CDR2 YFSETQ. V lost 0 bases to trimming and J lost 5 bases; unmatched junction nucleotides: 2. The CDR3 is 14 residues long. The CDR3 spells CASSLGTGGDEQYF. CDR3 bases: TGCGCCAGCAGCTTGGGGACAGGGGGTGACGAGCAGTACTTC. The variable domain in full, with the rest retrieved from reference TRBV5-1 and TRBJ2-7, is KAGVTQTPRYLIKTRGQQVTLSCSPISGHRSVSWYQQTPGQGLQFLFEYFSETQRNKGNFPGRFSGRQFSNSRSEMNVSTLELGDSALYLCASSLGTGGDEQYFGPGTRLTVT.

The rearrangement joins TRBV20-1 to TRBJ2-7, with 7 bases matching TRBD1. Trimming at V came to 0 bases and at J to 3 bases, leaving 5 bases not matched to a gene. The length of the CDR3 is 14 residues. From germline, CDR1 is DFQATT and CDR2 SNEGSKA (reference sequence). The CDR3 reads CSARETGKVYEQYF. The DNA for the CDR3 is TGCAGTGCTAGAGAGACAGGGAAAGTCTACGAGCAGTACTTC.

This clonotype was observed a handful of times. The chain couples TRBV20-1 to TRBJ2-3; D unresolved. Trimming stripped 7 bases from V and 9 bases from J, with 14 bases between. The germline CDR1 and CDR2 sequences are DFQATT and SNEGSKA (reference sequence). The CDR3 covers 11 residues. The CDR3 DNA reads as TGCAGTGTGGGGTGGAGTTCGACGCAGTATTTT. It codes for CSVGWSSTQYF.

At least ten counts were recorded for this clonotype. This sequence joins TRBV5-1 and TRBJ1-2, with unresolved D. V lost 5 bases and J 1 base, leaving 9 bases between the germline ends. CDR1 and CDR2 from the germline V gene are SGHRS and YFSETQ. The CDR3 has 13 amino acids. The DNA of the CDR3 is TGCGCCAGCAGAACGGGCTTTAACTATGGCTACACCTTC. This translates into CASRTGFNYGYTF.

Ten or more counts support this clonotype. V is TRBV6-2 or TRBV6-3 and J is TRBJ2-3; the D is unclear. Trimming shortened V by 0 bases and J by 2 bases, and 15 bases separated the two germline ends. Germline V gives CDR1 MNHEY, CDR2 SVGEGT. The CDR3 is 17 amino acids. The CDR3 DNA sequence: TGTGCCAGCAGTTACTCGCCTCGACACAAATACACAGATACGCAGTATTTT. Residues: CASSYSPRHKYTDTQYF.

In this sample, this clonotype turned up a few times. A read error may be the cause here, since a much bigger clone is one base away. This rearrangement joins TRBV11-2 to TRBJ1-1; D unresolved. The germline CDR1 and CDR2 sequences are SGHAT and FQNNGV. This CDR3 region has 14 residues. CDR3 sequence (DNA): TGTGCCAGCAGCCCCGCCCTTATGAACACTAAAGCTTTCTTT. It encodes CASSPALMNTKAFF.

The CDR3 bases are TGTGCCAGCAGTTACCAGGACAGTGGGGCCAACGTCCTGACTTTC. As protein: CASSYQDSGANVLTF. The V call is TRBV6-2 or TRBV6-3, the J call TRBJ2-6; a weak D match, TRBD1 (6 bases). This CDR3 spans 15 amino acids. From germline, CDR1 is MNHEY and CDR2 SVGEGT. Between the trimmed V and J ends, which lost 2 bases and 3 bases, there was a span of 8 bases.

On this clonotype: One end of the junction varies from germline; a read error may be responsible. The gene calls are TRBV6-5 and TRBJ2-2; a weak D match, TRBD1 (6 bases). Per germline, CDR1 MNHEY and CDR2 SVGAGI. This CDR3 has 15 amino acids. CDR3 amino acids: CAGSFFGTGTGELFF. For the CDR3, the DNA is TGTGCCGGCAGTTTCTTTGGTACAGGGACCGGGGAGCTGTTTTTT.

There are a few counts of this clonotype. The chain carries TRBV29-1 and TRBJ2-2; D gene unclear. The CDR3 is 15 residues long. Trimming removed 5 bases at V and 1 base at J, with 14 bases between. CDR1 is SQVTM, CDR2 ANQGSEA, per germline. This chain's CDR3 is CSVRAALLNTGELFF. The CDR3 DNA is TGCAGCGTTCGGGCAGCACTACTGAACACCGGGGAGCTGTTTTTT.

This clonotype was observed many times. This chain connects TRBV27 to TRBJ2-7; 7 nucleotides align to TRBD1. Trimming cost V 2 bases and J 4 bases; bases outside gene matches: 5. Germline assignment: CDR1 MNHEY and CDR2 SMNVEV (reference sequence). The CDR3 extends over 14 amino acids. As DNA, the CDR3 is TGTGCCAGCAGTTTAGTGGACAGGCTTTACGAGCAGTACTTC. This codes for CASSLVDRLYEQYF.

The V and J genes are TRBV11-3 and TRBJ1-2; D might be TRBD1 (6 bases). The V end lost 2 bases, the J end lost 6 bases, and 10 bases lay between the germline ends. The CDR3 totals 13 residues. The germline V gene has CDR1 SGHNT and CDR2 YENEEA. CDR3 nucleotide sequence: TGTGCCAGCAGCTTAAGGACAGTCGATGGCTACACCTTC. Residues: CASSLRTVDGYTF.

The rearrangement links TRBV11-3 to TRBJ2-5; 9 nucleotides match TRBD2. CDR1 and CDR2 from the germline V gene are SGHNT and YENEEA. After removal of 3 bases from V and 4 bases from J, the junction contained 9 bases not matched to a gene. The CDR3 sequence is 16 residues long. The CDR3 region is CASSFFSGSEGETQYF. The DNA of the CDR3 is TGTGCCAGCAGCTTCTTTAGCGGGAGTGAGGGAGAGACCCAGTACTTC.

This clonotype has a count of ten or more. The gene calls are TRBV29-1 and TRBJ2-2; no clear D gene. The V gene's germline CDR1 is SQVTM and CDR2 ANQGSEA. V lost 5 bases and J 0 bases, leaving 4 bases between the germline ends. The CDR3 has 12 residues. CDR3 DNA: TGCAGCGTTTCGGCGAACACCGGGGAGCTGTTTTTT. Translating it yields CSVSANTGELFF.

This clonotype has at least ten counts. This rearrangement joins TRBV12-5 to TRBJ2-1; 7 bases fit TRBD2. Unmatched junction bases numbered 8, after V lost 1 base and J lost 5 bases. This CDR3 is 16 amino acids long. Germline V gives CDR1 LGHNT, CDR2 FRNRAP. The DNA for the CDR3 is TGTGCTAGTGGTTTGGGAGGGCTAGCGGTCAACAATGAGCAGTTCTTC. The encoded protein is CASGLGGLAVNNEQFF.

The sample holds many counts of this clonotype. The chain links TRBV28 to TRBJ1-1; TRBD1 matches at 10 bases. The germline V gene encodes CDR1 MDHEN and CDR2 SYDVKM. The CDR3 consists of 20 residues. V lost 2 bases and J lost 1; bases outside the gene matches: 16. The CDR3 sequence is CASSLSRSMGQGTRNTEAFF. CDR3 nucleotides: TGTGCCAGCAGTTTAAGTCGTAGTATGGGACAGGGGACCCGGAACACTGAAGCTTTCTTT.